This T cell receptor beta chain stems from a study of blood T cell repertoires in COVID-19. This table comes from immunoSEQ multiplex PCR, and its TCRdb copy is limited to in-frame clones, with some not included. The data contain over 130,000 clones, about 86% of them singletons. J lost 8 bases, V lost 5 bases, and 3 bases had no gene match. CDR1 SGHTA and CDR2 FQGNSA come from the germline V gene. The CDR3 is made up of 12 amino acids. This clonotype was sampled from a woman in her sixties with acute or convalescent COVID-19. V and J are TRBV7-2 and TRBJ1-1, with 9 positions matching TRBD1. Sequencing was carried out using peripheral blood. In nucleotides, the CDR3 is TGTGCCAGCAGCCATGGGACAGGGGAAGCTTTCTTT. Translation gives CASSHGTGEAFF.